A selection of T cell receptor beta chains follows, all from one sample in a study of blood T cells in healthy people across ages. MiXCR, run by TCRdb on the 5' RACE reads, gives a single entry per CDR3 protein. The sample holds roughly 1.7 million distinct CDR3 sequences, around 36% seen once. The sample comprised blood. These receptors were taken from a woman aged 30 to 39 in good health. The CDR3 runs from the conserved cysteine through the conserved F or W. The D gene is left open where the match is weak. Clone size is given for some rows only: seen once, a few or many times, or a class if the clone is expanded.

d_call | clone_size | j_call | v_call | cdr3_nt | cdr3_aa
- | - | TRBJ2-3 | TRBV20-1 | TGCAGTGCTAGTAGATTTGGACAGACAGATGCGCAGTATTTT | CSASRFGQTDAQYF
- | - | TRBJ2-7 | TRBV25-1 | TGTGCCAGCAGTGAATATCTGACGAGGTCCAAGGCCTACGAGCAGTACTTC | CASSEYLTRSKAYEQYF
- | many | TRBJ2-5 | TRBV20-1 | TGCAGTGCTAGTCTGGGGGAGACCCAGTACTTC | CSASLGETQYF
- | - | TRBJ2-2 | TRBV11-2 | TGTGCCACCGAAGAAGGGGGGGCTTACGGGGAGCTGTTTTTT | CATEEGGAYGELFF
TRBD1 | - | TRBJ1-2 | TRBV9 | TGTGCCAGCAGCGCATCCGGGACAGGAATGGGCTACACCTTC | CASSASGTGMGYTF
- | - | TRBJ2-5 | TRBV12-3/TRBV12-4 | TGTGCCAGCAGTTTGGGAGCGGGCCGGGGGACCCAGTACTTC | CASSLGAGRGTQYF
TRBD1 | - | TRBJ1-2 | TRBV27 | TGTGCCGGCAGTTCCTACAGGGGGTCTACCGGAACTAACTATGGCTACACCTTC | CAGSSYRGSTGTNYGYTF
- | - | TRBJ1-1 | TRBV7-9 | TGTGCCAGCAGCTTAGGGTCAGGGATAATGAACACTGAAGCTTTCTTT | CASSLGSGIMNTEAFF
TRBD2 | few | TRBJ2-7 | TRBV20-1 | TGCAGTGCGCCCAGTTCTGGGAGGGGATCCTACGAGCAGTACTTC | CSAPSSGRGSYEQYF
TRBD1 | few | TRBJ2-3 | TRBV2 | TGTGCCAATTCGGACAGGGAAACAGATACGCAGTATTTT | CANSDRETDTQYF
- | - | TRBJ1-1 | TRBV12-3/TRBV12-4 | TGTGCCAGCCTACAGGGAGGGACTGAAGCTTTCTTT | CASLQGGTEAFF
- | - | TRBJ2-7 | TRBV7-6 | TGTGCCAGCAGCTTAGGTGGAAGACAGGGAGGGTACGAGCAGTACTTC | CASSLGGRQGGYEQYF
- | - | TRBJ2-5 | TRBV15 | TGTGCCACCAGCAGGGGGGTGGTAGGGACAGAGACCCAGTACTTC | CATSRGVVGTETQYF
TRBD2 | - | TRBJ2-1 | TRBV20-1 | TGCAGTGAAAAGGGGTCCAGGAGCGGGGCCTACAATGAGCAGTTCTTC | CSEKGSRSGAYNEQFF
TRBD2 | few | TRBJ2-3 | TRBV20-1 | TGCAGTGCTAAGAGACTAGCGGGCTTGACAGATACGCAGTATTTT | CSAKRLAGLTDTQYF
TRBD1 | many | TRBJ2-3 | TRBV29-1 | TGCAGCGTTGAAATAAAGGGGGCGAGCACAGATACGCAGTATTTT | CSVEIKGASTDTQYF
TRBD2 | few | TRBJ2-3 | TRBV28 | TGTGCCAGCAGTTTATTGGCGGGAGGGTTAGGGGGCACGCAGTATTTT | CASSLLAGGLGGTQYF
TRBD1 | - | TRBJ2-7 | TRBV6-6 | TGTGCCAGCAGTTACGGGACAGGGGGCACGCACGAGCAGTACTTC | CASSYGTGGTHEQYF
TRBD1 | once | TRBJ2-7 | TRBV6-1 | TGTGCCGGGGCGTGGGTGCGGACAGGCAGCTCCTACGAGCAGTACTTC | CAGAWVRTGSSYEQYF
- | few | TRBJ1-5 | TRBV7-2 | TGTGCCAGCAGCTCCGTTGGGACGGCGAATCAGCCCCAGCATTTT | CASSSVGTANQPQHF
TRBD1 | few | TRBJ1-2 | TRBV2 | TGTGCCAGCAGTGAAGGTCCAGGGACAGAAATTAACTATGGCTACACCTTC | CASSEGPGTEINYGYTF
- | - | TRBJ2-1 | TRBV19 | TGTGCCAGTAGGAGGGAAGGAACACACAATGAGCAGTTCTTC | CASRREGTHNEQFF
TRBD2 | few | TRBJ2-1 | TRBV27 | TGTGCCAGCAGTTTCGCATCGGGGGGGGCCGATGAGCAGTTCTTC | CASSFASGGADEQFF
- | few | TRBJ2-1 | TRBV4-2 | TGTGCCAGCCAGGGGGACTTGGACAATGAGCAGTTCTTC | CASQGDLDNEQFF
TRBD2 | - | TRBJ2-5 | TRBV10-3 | TGTGCCATCAGTGAACGGGCGGGGGTGGTCCAAGAGACCCAGTACTTC | CAISERAGVVQETQYF
TRBD1 | - | TRBJ2-4 | TRBV10-2 | TGCGCCAGCAGCCCGGGACAGGGCGACAAAAACATTCAGTACTTC | CASSPGQGDKNIQYF
- | - | TRBJ2-5 | TRBV10-3 | TGTGCCCACGGCCGGAGTTGGGCGACCCAGTACTTC | CAHGRSWATQYF
- | few | TRBJ1-1 | TRBV5-6 | TGTGCCAGCAGCACACATAACCGGGGGGGTGAAGCTTTCTTT | CASSTHNRGGEAFF
- | - | TRBJ2-5 | TRBV4-3 | TGCGCCAGCAGCCAAGAAACGCCGATTAGCGGAAAAGAGACCCAGTACTTC | CASSQETPISGKETQYF
- | - | TRBJ2-2 | TRBV20-1 | TGCAGTGCTGAAGCCGGCCCGGCGGGTGCGAACACCGGGGAGCTGTTTTTT | CSAEAGPAGANTGELFF
TRBD2 | - | TRBJ2-7 | TRBV20-1 | TGCAGTGCCCCACTGCAGTGGGAGGGCTACGAGCAGTACTTC | CSAPLQWEGYEQYF
TRBD1 | - | TRBJ1-6 | TRBV3-1 | TGTGCCAGCAGCCCAACAGGGGGCGCCTCACCCCTCCACTTT | CASSPTGGASPLHF
TRBD1 | - | TRBJ1-2 | TRBV7-2 | TGTGCCAGCAGTCAACCCGGGACAGGGGTAATCACCTTC | CASSQPGTGVITF
- | - | TRBJ1-2 | TRBV10-2 | TGCGCCAGCAGTGATGGGGGTGATGGCTACACCTTC | CASSDGGDGYTF
TRBD2 | few | TRBJ2-5 | TRBV7-3 | TGTGCCAGCAGCTTCAGTGGGGGGGATAAGCAGTACTTC | CASSFSGGDKQYF
TRBD2 | - | TRBJ2-1 | TRBV6-6 | TGTGCCAGCAGTTCCGAAACGGGGGGGCCGATCAATGAGCAGTTCTTC | CASSSETGGPINEQFF
- | few | TRBJ2-1 | TRBV28 | TGTGCCAGCAGGGGGCCCGGTCTTAGCGGATACAATGAGCAGTTCTTC | CASRGPGLSGYNEQFF
TRBD2 | few | TRBJ2-1 | TRBV7-2 | TGTGCCAGCAGCATCCGGACTAGCGGGATTATTAGTTCCTACAATGAGCAGTTCTTC | CASSIRTSGIISSYNEQFF
- | few | TRBJ2-5 | TRBV10-3 | TGTGCCATCAGTGGGGGCGAAACGAAAAGTCAGTACTTC | CAISGGETKSQYF
TRBD2 | - | TRBJ2-3 | TRBV3-1 | TGTGCCAGCAGCCAAGGGACTAGCGGGGCAAACACAGATACGCAGTATTTT | CASSQGTSGANTDTQYF
- | - | TRBJ1-6 | TRBV28 | TGTGCCAGCAGCCCCGGACAGCAGTCTAATTCACCCCTCCACTTT | CASSPGQQSNSPLHF
- | - | TRBJ1-1 | TRBV7-8 | TGTGCCAGCAGCGATCGTATGAGTGCTTTCTTT | CASSDRMSAFF
- | few | TRBJ2-7 | TRBV21-1 | TGTGCCAGCAGCAAAGCCCGACTAGCGACCCCTTACGAGCAGTACTTC | CASSKARLATPYEQYF
- | many | TRBJ2-7 | TRBV5-1 | TGCGCCAGCAGCTACCTCGGAGGGGCCTACGAGCAGTACTTC | CASSYLGGAYEQYF
- | - | TRBJ2-7 | TRBV5-1 | TGCGCCAGCAGCTTGCTTGAACAGGGCAAGTACGAGCAGTACTTC | CASSLLEQGKYEQYF
- | - | TRBJ1-2 | TRBV29-1 | TGCAGCGTTCGGAGGGAAGGTGATGGCTACACCTTC | CSVRREGDGYTF
TRBD1 | few | TRBJ1-1 | TRBV5-1 | TGCGCCAGCAGCACCAGGGGGCAAGGGACTGAAGCTTTCTTT | CASSTRGQGTEAFF
- | - | TRBJ2-1 | TRBV9 | TGTGCCAGCACCACGGGGGGCCGGTCCTACAATGAGCAGTTCTTC | CASTTGGRSYNEQFF
TRBD1 | many | TRBJ1-2 | TRBV2 | TGTGCCAGCAGCGCCGGGACAGTAAACTATGGCTACACCTTC | CASSAGTVNYGYTF
- | few | TRBJ2-2 | TRBV20-1 | TGCAGTGCTAGAGATCCGACCGGGGAGCTGTTTTTT | CSARDPTGELFF